Presented here are 15 T cell receptor beta chains from one specimen sequenced in a study of shared clonotypes between healthy human individuals. The repertoire was sequenced with immunoSEQ multiplex PCR; TCRdb's copy has only in-frame clones and lacks some. The data show about 2,500,000 clones, around 90% seen once. Specimen: naive CD4+ T cells sorted from blood. The sample's subset: CD45RA+ positively selected. The receptors here all came from a man aged 18 to 29 in good health.

This chain uses TRBV5-4 with TRBJ2-3; D might be TRBD2 (6 bases). Germline-derived CDR1 and CDR2 are SGHNT and YYREEE (reference sequence). Trimming stripped 5 bases from V and 3 bases from J, with 13 bases between. CDR3 length equals 14 residues. CDR3 loop: CASRWDFVTDTQYF. The DNA for the CDR3 is TGTGCCAGCAGGTGGGACTTTGTAACAGATACGCAGTATTTT. The complete variable domain, with remaining parts taken from reference TRBV5-4 and TRBJ2-3, reads ETGVTQSPTHLIKTRGQQVTLRCSSQSGHNTVSWYQQALGQGPQFIFQYYREEENGRGNFPPRFSGLQFPNYSSELNVNALELDDSALYLCASRWDFVTDTQYFGPGTRLTVL.

Comment on this clone: Other DNA sequences in this sample translate to the same CDR3. The V and J genes are TRBV7-9 and TRBJ1-3; D is undetermined. From germline, CDR1 is SEHNR and CDR2 FQNEAQ (reference sequence). V lost 0 bases, J lost 0 bases, and 9 bases lay in between. CDR3 size: 16 residues. This chain's CDR3 is CASSLALGSSGNTIYF. CDR3 DNA sequence: TGTGCCAGCAGCTTAGCGCTCGGGAGCTCTGGAAACACCATATATTTT.

The chain links TRBV6-5 to TRBJ2-7, with 8 bases lining up with TRBD2. The CDR3 is 15 amino acids. CDR1 MNHEY and CDR2 SVGAGI come from the germline V gene. V lost 5 bases, J lost 3 bases, and 9 bases stayed unmatched. The CDR3 DNA sequence: TGTGCCAGCAGTCTCGAGGCGGGAGGCTACTACGAGCAGTACTTC. This codes for CASSLEAGGYYEQYF.

The V call is TRBV6-6, the J call TRBJ2-3; 15 bases are shared with TRBD2. Germline CDR1 MNHNY, CDR2 SVGAGI (reference sequence). This CDR3 is built from 15 residues. J lost 4 bases, V lost 6 bases, and 2 bases had no gene match. The chain's CDR3 is CASRWTSGGADTQYF. The DNA for the CDR3 is TGTGCCAGCAGATGGACTAGCGGGGGGGCAGATACGCAGTATTTT.

For this clone: Other DNA sequences of this sample code for an identical CDR3. The chain uses TRBV5-1 and TRBJ1-2; D uncertain. The CDR3 runs to 15 residues. Germline V CDR1 and CDR2: SGHRS, YFSETQ. V dropped 0 bases and J dropped 1 base, with 10 bases sitting between them. The CDR3 DNA follows: TGCGCCAGCAGCTTGGGTACGGGGATTAACTATGGCTACACCTTC. It codes for CASSLGTGINYGYTF.

This chain links TRBV7-2 with TRBJ2-5; TRBD1 matches 9 bases. Germline assignment: CDR1 SGHTA and CDR2 FQGNSA. There are 14 residues in the CDR3. With V trimmed by 5 bases and J by 5 bases, 6 bases remained unmatched. As DNA, the CDR3 is TGTGCCAGCAGCGTCACAGGGGGCTGGGAGACCCAGTACTTC. Encoded protein: CASSVTGGWETQYF.

This chain uses TRBV19 with TRBJ1-4; tentative D call: TRBD1 (6 bases). Trimming stripped 6 bases from V and 7 bases from J, with 15 bases between. This CDR3 contains 14 residues. Looked up from germline, CDR1 is LNHDA and CDR2 is SQIVND (reference sequence). As DNA, the CDR3 is TGTGCCAGTAGCATCCAGGGGCGGGGTGAAAAACTGTTTTTT. Its protein is CASSIQGRGEKLFF. The full variable domain, in which reference TRBV19 and TRBJ1-4 provide the parts outside the CDR3, is DGGITQSPKYLFRKEGQNVTLSCEQNLNHDAMYWYRQDPGQGLRLIYYSQIVNDFQKGDIAEGYSVSREKKESFPLTVTSAQKNPTAFYLCASSIQGRGEKLFFGSGTQLSVL.

The chain employs TRBV11-2 and TRBJ1-1; tentative D call: TRBD1 (6 bases). The CDR3 runs 16 residues. Germline lookup yields CDR1 SGHAT and CDR2 FQNNGV. The germline V and J ends were trimmed by 1 base and 4 bases, with 16 bases remaining between them. CDR3 loop: CASSLGPAGVGTEAFF. The CDR3, as DNA: TGTGCCAGCAGCTTAGGCCCCGCAGGGGTAGGCACTGAAGCTTTCTTT.

This clone was seen a handful of times. The chain uses TRBV7-3 and TRBJ2-1; D unclear. The CDR3 has 12 residues. V was pared by 2 bases and J by 6 bases, with 5 bases between. Germline lookup yields CDR1 SGHTA and CDR2 FQGTGA. CDR3 coding DNA: TGTGCCAGCAGCTTATCCGGCAATGAGCAGTTCTTC. Amino acid sequence: CASSLSGNEQFF.

The chain employs TRBV5-4 and TRBJ2-7, with 16 bases identical to TRBD2. Germline CDR1 is SGHNT and CDR2 is YYREEE (reference sequence). The CDR3 sequence is 14 residues long. V shed 4 bases and J 8 bases; nucleotides not matched to a gene: 3. Here the CDR3 DNA reads TGTGCCAGCAGCCTGGGACTAGCGGGGGGGAAGCAGTACTTC. Protein sequence: CASSLGLAGGKQYF.

In its sample, this clone was seen a few times. The chain combines TRBV7-2 with TRBJ1-6; maybe TRBD1 (5 bases). The germline V gene has CDR1 SGHTA and CDR2 FQGNSA. The CDR3 has 13 amino acids. V shed 4 bases and J shed 10 bases, with 11 bases lying between them. CDR3 residues: CASSSPTDSPLHF. CDR3 DNA: TGTGCCAGCAGCTCTCCGACAGACTCACCCCTCCACTTT.

The chain recombines TRBV7-9 with TRBJ1-2; the match to TRBD1 covers 12 bases. CDR1 is SEHNR and CDR2 is FQNEAQ in the germline V gene (reference sequence). The ends lost 2 bases at V and 9 bases at J; junction bases unmatched: 10. The CDR3 is 16 residues long. The CDR3 DNA reads TGTGCCAGCAGCTTAACCGGGACAGGGGGCATTTGGAGCTACACCTTC. Amino acid sequence: CASSLTGTGGIWSYTF. Together with reference TRBV7-9 and TRBJ1-2, the CDR3 gives the full variable domain: DTGVSQNPRHKITKRGQNVTFRCDPISEHNRLYWYRQTLGQGPEFLTYFQNEAQLEKSRLLSDRFSAERPKGSFSTLEIQRTEQGDSAMYLCASSLTGTGGIWSYTFGSGTRLTVV.

A remark on this clone: The sample carries other DNA sequences with the same CDR3. V and J are TRBV10-3 and TRBJ2-7, with 11 bases matching TRBD1. CDR3 length: 14 residues. Germline V gives CDR1 ENHRY, CDR2 SYGVKD. J was trimmed by 4 bases and V by 4 bases; bases with no gene match: 3. The CDR3, as DNA: TGTGCCATCAGTGGGGGACAGGGGGTATACGAGCAGTACTTC. Its translation: CAISGGQGVYEQYF.

This clone was counted between two and nine times. The sample holds other DNA sequences that translate to the same CDR3. This chain links TRBV5-4 with TRBJ1-5; tentatively, D is TRBD1 (5 bases). Germline values: CDR1 SGHNT, CDR2 YYREEE (reference sequence). V was pared by 0 bases and J by 5 bases, with 6 bases between. This CDR3 comprises 13 residues. The CDR3 loop reads CASSLGGDQPQHF. The CDR3 DNA follows: TGTGCCAGCAGCTTGGGGGGGGATCAGCCCCAGCATTTT. The full variable domain, rest sourced from reference TRBV5-4 and TRBJ1-5, is ETGVTQSPTHLIKTRGQQVTLRCSSQSGHNTVSWYQQALGQGPQFIFQYYREEENGRGNFPPRFSGLQFPNYSSELNVNALELDDSALYLCASSLGGDQPQHFGDGTRLSIL.

About this clone: Other DNA sequences in the sample encode the same CDR3. This rearrangement joins TRBV6-1 to TRBJ1-2; 8 positions agree with TRBD1. Germline CDR1 is MNHNS and CDR2 is SASEGT. V was pared by 6 bases and J by 0 bases, with 3 bases of the junction left unmatched. The CDR3 has 14 amino acids. CDR3: CASSGQGANYGYTF. The CDR3, as DNA: TGTGCCAGCAGCGGACAGGGAGCTAACTATGGCTACACCTTC.